This record covers a single T cell receptor beta chain. The germline V gene has CDR1 SEHNR and CDR2 FQNEAQ (reference sequence). The V and J ends lost 3 bases and 4 bases, in that order; junction bases with no gene match: 9. The CDR3 has 15 amino acids. Only in-frame clones appear in the TCRdb table, and some are missing; sequencing was by immunoSEQ multiplex PCR. In the table there are approximately 250,000 clones, around 89% of which are singletons. The sample originates from a study of blood T cell repertoires in COVID-19. Study-wide context: Collection of acute and convalescent COVID-19 samples took place in the United States, Italy and Spain.

Participants' reported clinical history set cohort assignment. The sequencing sample was made of PBMCs or T cells enriched from blood (not recorded which). The chain is built from TRBV7-9 and TRBJ2-7, with 7 positions matching TRBD1. This TCR was sampled from a woman between 25 and 40 years old with acute COVID-19. The CDR3 region has the DNA TGTGCCAGCAGCTTTCAAACGGGGACAGTATACGAGCAGTACTTC. It translates to CASSFQTGTVYEQYF.